Listed here are 28 T cell receptor beta chains from one sample, sequenced in a study of cytomegalovirus exposure and HLA in healthy donors. The PCR made use of 60 Vbeta and 13 Jbeta primers. Using immunoSEQ multiplex PCR, the repertoire was profiled, and TCRdb retains in-frame clones only, with some absent. In all, the sample yields tens of thousands of clones. Sequences were obtained from PBMCs. These receptors all come from a woman aged 25-40 years in good health and CMV-seropositive.

The chain joins TRBV7-8 to TRBJ2-5; no clear D gene. Germline V gene sequence: CDR1 SGHVS, CDR2 FQNEAQ. The CDR3 is made up of 14 amino acids. Trimming removed 1 base at V and 2 bases at J, with 8 bases between. The CDR3 is CASSLVRQQETQYF. CDR3 nucleotide sequence: TGTGCCAGCAGCTTAGTGAGGCAGCAAGAGACCCAGTACTTC.

The chain uses TRBV4-1 and TRBJ1-2, with unresolved D. V gave up 1 base and J gave up 4 bases, with 19 bases separating them. The germline V gene has CDR1 MGHRA and CDR2 YSYEKL. This CDR3 spans 17 amino acids. DNA for the CDR3: TGCGCCAGCAGCCAAGTTCGGCAGGCTCCTAACTTCTATGGCTACACCTTC. Translation: CASSQVRQAPNFYGYTF.

This rearrangement joins TRBV18 to TRBJ2-7, with TRBD1 matching 10 bases. Germline CDR1 reads KGHSH; CDR2 reads LQKENI. This CDR3 comprises 14 residues. J lost 2 bases, V lost 4 bases, and 2 bases had no gene match. CDR3 sequence: CASSLGTGAYEQYF. Written as DNA, the CDR3 is TGTGCCAGCTCACTTGGGACAGGGGCCTACGAGCAGTACTTC.

The CDR3 DNA reads TGTGCCTGGAGTGTACTTTCCCTTCACAATGAGCAGTTCTTC. Amino acids: CAWSVLSLHNEQFF. V gene TRBV30 combines with J gene TRBJ2-1; no clear D gene. V was trimmed by 0 bases and J by 5 bases, leaving 11 bases between them. The CDR3 is 14 amino acids. The germline V gene encodes CDR1 GTSNPN and CDR2 SVGIG (reference sequence).

By frequency, this clone is medium-sized. The CDR3 DNA follows: TGTGCCAGCAGACTAAAGTGGGTATTAAACACTGAAGCTTTCTTT. Translated: CASRLKWVLNTEAFF. The V call is TRBV6-1, the J call TRBJ1-1; D call uncertain. V was shortened by 6 bases and J by 2 bases, with 16 bases between the two germline ends. Germline V CDR1 and CDR2: MNHNS, SASEGT. This CDR3 spans 15 amino acids.

Measured by frequency, this clone is medium-sized. The gene calls are TRBV6-6 and TRBJ2-1, with a weak D call TRBD2 (6 bases). V dropped 5 bases and J dropped 3 bases, with 14 bases sitting between them. The V gene's germline CDR1 is MNHNY and CDR2 SVGAGI (reference sequence). The CDR3 has 15 amino acids. The CDR3: CASSLRDGVYNEQFF. The CDR3 DNA reads as TGTGCCAGCAGTCTGCGGGATGGGGTCTACAATGAGCAGTTCTTC.

The genes are TRBV6-1 and TRBJ2-5; 8 positions match TRBD2. The germline CDR1 and CDR2 sequences are MNHNS and SASEGT. The CDR3 has 13 amino acids. Trimming at V came to 1 base and at J to 6 bases, leaving 1 base not matched to a gene. The CDR3 nucleotides are TGTGCCAGCAGTGAAGGACTAGCGAAGACCCAGTACTTC. As protein: CASSEGLAKTQYF.

The rearrangement joins TRBV6-5 to TRBJ1-2; tentatively, D is TRBD1 (6 bases). The CDR3 has 11 residues. Trimming removed 10 bases at V and 4 bases at J, with 10 bases between. Germline lookup yields CDR1 MNHEY and CDR2 SVGAGI. CDR3 in DNA: TGTGCCACACGGGGGGCCTATGGCTACACCTTC. Protein product: CATRGAYGYTF.

The V gene is TRBV4-1, the J gene TRBJ2-7; 8 bases fit TRBD2. Germline-derived CDR1 and CDR2 are MGHRA and YSYEKL. The CDR3 has 16 residues. V shed 1 base and J 6 bases; nucleotides not matched to a gene: 11. CDR3 DNA sequence: TGCGCCAGCAGCCAAGTCAGCTGCGGGAGGTTGGGCGAGCAGTACTTC. Residues: CASSQVSCGRLGEQYF.

This chain links TRBV18 with TRBJ2-7, with 7 bases fitting TRBD2. Germline assignment: CDR1 KGHSH and CDR2 LQKENI. This CDR3 comprises 14 residues. V trimming: 5 bases; J trimming: 4 bases; junction bases outside the gene matches: 8. The CDR3 loop is CASSGEGGRYEQYF. The CDR3 DNA is TGTGCCAGCTCAGGGGAGGGTGGCCGATACGAGCAGTACTTC.

This chain joins TRBV30 and TRBJ1-1; D not resolved. With 0 bases removed from V and 4 bases from J, the gap between germline ends came to 9 bases. CDR1 is GTSNPN, CDR2 SVGIG, per germline (reference sequence). CDR3 size: 13 residues. CDR3 protein: CAWSVGASTEAFF. CDR3 nucleotides: TGTGCCTGGAGTGTAGGAGCGAGCACTGAAGCTTTCTTT.

The V and J genes are TRBV11-2 and TRBJ2-5; D perhaps matches TRBD2 (5 bases). CDR1 is SGHAT and CDR2 is FQNNGV in the germline V gene. The CDR3 is 15 residues long. V lost 1 base and J lost 1, with 10 bases in between. This chain's CDR3 is CASSLGPDSQETQYF. The CDR3 nucleotides are TGTGCCAGCAGCTTAGGACCGGACTCCCAAGAGACCCAGTACTTC.

The V and J genes are TRBV28 and TRBJ2-2; 10 nucleotides line up with TRBD2. The CDR3 loop spans 17 amino acids. CDR1 and CDR2 from the germline V gene are MDHEN and SYDVKM. Trimming cost V 11 bases and J 3 bases; bases outside gene matches: 15. The CDR3 reads CASREVAGGAYTGELFF. For the CDR3, the DNA is TGTGCCTCCCGAGAAGTAGCGGGGGGCGCCTACACCGGGGAGCTGTTTTTT. The variable domain in full, with the rest retrieved from reference TRBV28 and TRBJ2-2, is DVKVTQSSRYLVKRTGEKVFLECVQDMDHENMFWYRQDPGLGLRLIYFSYDVKMKEKGDIPEGYSVSREKKERFSLILESASTNQTSMYLCASREVAGGAYTGELFFGEGSRLTVL.

The gene calls are TRBV27 and TRBJ2-7; D is unresolved. The length of the CDR3 is 11 residues. V lost 10 bases, J lost 2 bases, and 9 bases lay in between. Germline loops: CDR1 MNHEY, CDR2 SMNVEV (reference sequence). As DNA, the CDR3 is TGTGCCACCCACGGAGCCTACGAGCAGTACTTC. It encodes CATHGAYEQYF.

This chain connects TRBV30 to TRBJ2-7; maybe TRBD1 (7 bases). CDR1 is GTSNPN and CDR2 is SVGIG in the germline V gene (reference sequence). The V gene lost 0 bases and the J gene lost 7 bases, with 13 bases spanning the gap. The CDR3 is 13 residues long. The DNA of the CDR3 is TGTGCCTGGAGTGTACCACAGGGGAGGGAGCAGTACTTC. Protein: CAWSVPQGREQYF.

The chain joins TRBV6-1 to TRBJ1-5; unclear D gene. Looked up from germline, CDR1 is MNHNS and CDR2 is SASEGT. The CDR3 runs to 13 residues. Trimming cost V 4 bases and J 7 bases, with 11 bases left between them. The DNA for the CDR3 is TGTGCCAGCAGTGTGGCAGTCGGGCAGCCCCAGCATTTT. Translated, it gives CASSVAVGQPQHF.

On this clone itself: The junction and the germline gene differ at one end; a read error may be behind it. V usage is TRBV6-5 and J usage is TRBJ2-7, with 9 bases matching TRBD1. Germline CDR1 and CDR2: MNHEY and SVGAGI. The length of the CDR3 is 14 residues. The DNA of the CDR3 is TGTGCCAGCAGCTACTCACAGGGGGCTGGCGAGCAGTACTTC. Translation: CASSYSQGAGEQYF.

This chain links TRBV7-2 with TRBJ2-3; TRBD2 matches at 12 bases. Germline V gene lookup returns CDR1 SGHTA and CDR2 FQGNSA. Trimming took 3 bases from V and 6 from J; bases not matched to a gene: 10. The CDR3 is 17 residues long. The CDR3 protein is CASSFHGLAGSLDTQYF. The DNA of the CDR3 is TGTGCCAGCAGCTTTCACGGACTAGCGGGATCGTTGGATACGCAGTATTTT. The full variable domain, completed using reference TRBV7-2 and TRBJ2-3, is GAGVSQSPSNKVTEKGKDVELRCDPISGHTALYWYRQSLGQGLEFLIYFQGNSAPDKSGLPSDRFSAERTGGSVSTLTIQRTQQEDSAVYLCASSFHGLAGSLDTQYFGPGTRLTVL.

This chain links TRBV4-1 with TRBJ2-6; D uncertain. CDR1 is MGHRA and CDR2 is YSYEKL in the germline V gene. The length of the CDR3 is 16 residues. Trimming pared 5 bases from V and 1 base from J, leaving 12 bases between. Here the CDR3 reads CASSSRQISGANVLTF. CDR3 in DNA: TGCGCCAGCAGCTCCCGACAAATTTCTGGGGCCAACGTCCTGACTTTC.

The V and J genes are TRBV30 and TRBJ1-4; no clear D gene. The germline gives CDR1 GTSNPN, CDR2 SVGIG (reference sequence). The CDR3 length is 13 residues. V was pared by 0 bases and J by 7 bases, with 9 bases between. The CDR3 nucleotides are TGTGCCTGGAGTGTATCCCTTTCTGAAAAACTGTTTTTT. As protein: CAWSVSLSEKLFF.

The V gene is TRBV4-1, the J gene TRBJ2-3, with D possibly matching TRBD2 (6 bases). V gave up 2 bases and J gave up 5 bases, with 11 bases separating them. The germline V gene has CDR1 MGHRA and CDR2 YSYEKL. This CDR3 has 14 amino acids. The CDR3 bases are TGCGCCAGCAGCCAAACTAGCTTGGTAGATACGCAGTATTTT. It translates to CASSQTSLVDTQYF.

This chain uses TRBV27 with TRBJ1-1, with 9 bases identical to TRBD1. The CDR3 runs to 15 residues. Germline lookup yields CDR1 MNHEY and CDR2 SMNVEV (reference sequence). V lost 5 bases to trimming and J lost 4 bases; unmatched junction nucleotides: 8. CDR3 sequence: CASSLDRGVGTEAFF. The DNA of the CDR3 is TGTGCCAGCAGTCTGGACAGGGGCGTGGGCACTGAAGCTTTCTTT.

The chain joins TRBV2 to TRBJ2-3, with 7 bases identical to TRBD2. CDR3 length: 16 amino acids. Trimming removed 6 bases from V and 0 bases from J; junction bases left unmatched: 9. Germline CDR1 SNHLY, CDR2 FYNNEI. The CDR3 reads CASSDLAGPSTDTQYF. As DNA, the CDR3 is TGTGCCAGCAGCGATTTAGCGGGTCCTAGCACAGATACGCAGTATTTT.

The J gene is TRBJ2-1, the V gene TRBV7-8; D is possibly TRBD2 (6 bases). The V end was cut by 6 bases, the J end by 7 bases, with 19 bases between. Germline assignment: CDR1 SGHVS and CDR2 FQNEAQ. The CDR3 contains 15 residues. DNA for the CDR3: TGTGCCAGCAGTAGGGACTCAGGTTTTGGGAATGAGCAGTTCTTC. Encoded protein: CASSRDSGFGNEQFF.

The CDR3 nucleotides read TGTGCCAGCACGTTGGGACTAGCGGTCTCCTACAATGAGCAGTTCTTC. It encodes CASTLGLAVSYNEQFF. The chain links TRBV9 to TRBJ2-1, with 11 nucleotides matching TRBD2. Germline CDR1 is SGDLS and CDR2 is YYNGEE. The CDR3 is made up of 16 amino acids. The V and J ends lost 6 bases and 0 bases, in that order; junction bases with no gene match: 5.

The J gene is TRBJ2-5, the V gene TRBV30; D gene uncertain. V lost 5 bases and J lost 4, with 5 bases in between. CDR1 is GTSNPN and CDR2 is SVGIG in the germline V gene (reference sequence). The CDR3 covers 10 residues. In nucleotides, the CDR3 is TGTGCCTGGGGCCCAGAGACCCAGTACTTC. This sequence encodes CAWGPETQYF.

The rearrangement links TRBV12-5 to TRBJ2-7; 12 bases align to TRBD2. CDR1 is LGHNT and CDR2 is FRNRAP in the germline V gene. The CDR3 is made up of 16 amino acids. The V and J ends lost 0 bases and 4 bases, in that order; junction bases with no gene match: 4. The CDR3 DNA reads TGTGCTAGTGGTTTGGTACCGGGACTAGCGGGTTACGAGCAGTACTTC. This encodes CASGLVPGLAGYEQYF.

The V and J genes are TRBV5-1 and TRBJ2-7; TRBD2 matches 8 bases. This CDR3 has 14 amino acids. Germline CDR1 SGHRS, CDR2 YFSETQ. The ends lost 4 bases at V and 3 bases at J; junction bases unmatched: 6. CDR3 residues: CASSGDGGDYEQYF. In DNA, the CDR3 is TGCGCCAGCAGCGGGGACGGGGGGGACTACGAGCAGTACTTC.